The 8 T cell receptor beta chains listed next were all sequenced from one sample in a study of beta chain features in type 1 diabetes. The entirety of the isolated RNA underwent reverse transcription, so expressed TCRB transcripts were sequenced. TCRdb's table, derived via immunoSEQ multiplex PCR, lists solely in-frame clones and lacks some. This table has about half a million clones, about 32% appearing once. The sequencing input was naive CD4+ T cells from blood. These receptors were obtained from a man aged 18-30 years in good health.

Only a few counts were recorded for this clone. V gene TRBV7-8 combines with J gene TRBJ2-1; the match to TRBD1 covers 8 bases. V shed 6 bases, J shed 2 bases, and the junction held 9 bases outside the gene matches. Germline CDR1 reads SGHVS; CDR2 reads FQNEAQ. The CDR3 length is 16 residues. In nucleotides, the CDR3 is TGTGCCAGCAGTCCCCGCCGGGACAGGCCCTACAATGAGCAGTTCTTC. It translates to CASSPRRDRPYNEQFF.

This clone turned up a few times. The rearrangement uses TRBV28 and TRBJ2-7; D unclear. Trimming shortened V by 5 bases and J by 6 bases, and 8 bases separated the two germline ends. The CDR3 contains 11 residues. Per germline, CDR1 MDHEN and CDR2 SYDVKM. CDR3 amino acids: CASSQIGEQYF. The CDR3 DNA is TGTGCCAGCAGTCAGATCGGCGAGCAGTACTTC.

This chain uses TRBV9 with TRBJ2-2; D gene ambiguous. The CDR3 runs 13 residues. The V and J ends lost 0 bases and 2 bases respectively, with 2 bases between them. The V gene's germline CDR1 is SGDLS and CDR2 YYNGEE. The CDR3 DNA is TGTGCCAGCAGCGTAGATAACACCGGGGAGCTGTTTTTT. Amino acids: CASSVDNTGELFF.

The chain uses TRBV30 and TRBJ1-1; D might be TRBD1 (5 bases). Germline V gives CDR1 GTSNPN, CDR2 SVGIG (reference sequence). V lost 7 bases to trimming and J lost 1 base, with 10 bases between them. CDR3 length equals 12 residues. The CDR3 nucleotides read TGTGCCTTGATGACAGCGAACACTGAAGCTTTCTTT. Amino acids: CALMTANTEAFF.

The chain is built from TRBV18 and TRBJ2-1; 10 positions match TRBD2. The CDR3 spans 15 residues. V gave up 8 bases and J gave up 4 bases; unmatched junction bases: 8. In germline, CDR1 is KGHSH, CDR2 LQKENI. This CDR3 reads CASGELAGDYNEQFF. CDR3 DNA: TGTGCCAGCGGGGAGCTAGCGGGAGATTACAATGAGCAGTTCTTC.

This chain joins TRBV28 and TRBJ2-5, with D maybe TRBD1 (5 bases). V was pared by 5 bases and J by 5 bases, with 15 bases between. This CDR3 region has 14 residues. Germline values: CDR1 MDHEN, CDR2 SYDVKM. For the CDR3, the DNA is TGTGCCAGCAGTCTGACAGTATGGCGGGAGACCCAGTACTTC. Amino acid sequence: CASSLTVWRETQYF.

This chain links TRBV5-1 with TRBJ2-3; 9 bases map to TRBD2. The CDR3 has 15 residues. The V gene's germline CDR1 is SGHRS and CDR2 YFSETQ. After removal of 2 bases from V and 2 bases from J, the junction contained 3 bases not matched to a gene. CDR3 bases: TGCGCCAGCAGCTTTTCTAGCGGGACCACAGATACGCAGTATTTT. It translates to CASSFSSGTTDTQYF. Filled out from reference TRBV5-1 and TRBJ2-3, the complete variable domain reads KAGVTQTPRYLIKTRGQQVTLSCSPISGHRSVSWYQQTPGQGLQFLFEYFSETQRNKGNFPGRFSGRQFSNSRSEMNVSTLELGDSALYLCASSFSSGTTDTQYFGPGTRLTVL.

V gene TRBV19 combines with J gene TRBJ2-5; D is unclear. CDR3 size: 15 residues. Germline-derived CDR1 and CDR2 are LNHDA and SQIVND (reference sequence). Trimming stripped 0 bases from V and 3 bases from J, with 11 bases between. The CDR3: CASSIDLRGEETQYF. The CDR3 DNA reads TGTGCCAGTAGTATAGATCTTAGAGGAGAAGAGACCCAGTACTTC. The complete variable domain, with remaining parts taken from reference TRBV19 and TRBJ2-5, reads DGGITQSPKYLFRKEGQNVTLSCEQNLNHDAMYWYRQDPGQGLRLIYYSQIVNDFQKGDIAEGYSVSREKKESFPLTVTSAQKNPTAFYLCASSIDLRGEETQYFGPGTRLLVL.